The 19 T cell receptor beta chains below were found in one sample sequenced in a study of human T cells and chemical hapten exposure. MiXCR, applied by TCRdb to the RACE reads, yields one record per CDR3 protein. This table has more than 65,000 distinct CDR3 sequences, about a tenth appearing once. Specified time point: patch test 1, 2 weeks after DPC sensitization. Treatment indicated: therapeutic diphenylcyclopropenone sensitization with weekly scalp DPC. The source was whole blood, collected in connection with sensitization to the hapten diphenylcyclopropenone (DPC). The receptors shown here come from a woman between 45 and 65 years old with alopecia areata. Some clones in this sample may be carry-over from other donors' samples.

In its sample, this clonotype was seen many times. The V gene is TRBV5-1, the J gene TRBJ2-3; 7 positions agree with TRBD1. The CDR3 contains 15 residues. Germline CDR1 SGHRS, CDR2 YFSETQ. Trimming removed 4 bases from V and 2 bases from J; junction bases left unmatched: 7. CDR3: CASSRREGATDTQYF. For the CDR3, the DNA is TGCGCCAGCAGCCGCCGCGAGGGGGCCACAGATACGCAGTATTTT.

This clonotype was seen ten or more times. As DNA, the CDR3 is TGTGCCAGCAGGGAAAATTCACCCCTCCACTTT. It is translated as CASRENSPLHF. This chain uses TRBV6-1 with TRBJ1-6, with D unclear. Looked up from germline, CDR1 is MNHNS and CDR2 is SASEGT. This CDR3 has 11 residues. V dropped 6 bases and J dropped 7 bases, with 4 bases sitting between them.

The gene calls are TRBV6-4 and TRBJ2-2; D gene ambiguous. This CDR3 is 13 amino acids long. V was shortened by 2 bases and J by 6 bases, with 7 bases between the two germline ends. Germline V gene lookup returns CDR1 MRHNA and CDR2 SNTAGT. The CDR3 protein is CASSDRVAGELFF. Written as DNA, the CDR3 is TGTGCCAGCAGTGACAGGGTGGCCGGGGAGCTGTTTTTT.

The genes are TRBV12-3 or TRBV12-4 and TRBJ2-6, with a tentative D call TRBD1 (6 bases). V shed 5 bases and J shed 4 bases, with 12 bases lying between them. The CDR3 is 15 residues long. The CDR3 DNA reads as TGTGCCAGCAGTCCAACAGGGTTAGGGGCCAACGTCCTGACTTTC. Residues: CASSPTGLGANVLTF.

This clonotype turned up a few times. The chain recombines TRBV5-4 with TRBJ2-1; D gene unclear. V was pared by 2 bases and J by 6 bases, with 15 bases between. This CDR3 has 15 residues. The germline V gene encodes CDR1 SGHNT and CDR2 YYREEE (reference sequence). This CDR3 reads CASSLRTQLGNEQFF. CDR3 DNA sequence: TGTGCCAGCAGCTTACGCACGCAATTGGGCAATGAGCAGTTCTTC.

The J gene is TRBJ1-1, the V gene TRBV5-4, with 9 bases that match TRBD1. This CDR3 has 15 amino acids. CDR1 SGHNT and CDR2 YYREEE come from the germline V gene (reference sequence). Germline trimming cut 4 bases from V and 3 bases from J; bases unmatched to any gene: 7. The CDR3 region has the DNA TGTGCCAGCAGCCTAGGGGACAGGGACTACACTGAAGCTTTCTTT. Protein: CASSLGDRDYTEAFF.

This clonotype was seen a few times. The chain combines TRBV11-3 with TRBJ2-1; 10 bases are shared with TRBD2. V was clipped by 0 bases and J by 6 bases; unmatched bases: 5. The CDR3 consists of 16 residues. Looked up from germline, CDR1 is SGHNT and CDR2 is YENEEA. In nucleotides, the CDR3 is TGTGCCAGCAGCTTAGACACGGCTAGCGGGGGCAATGAGCAGTTCTTC. Protein product: CASSLDTASGGNEQFF.

This clonotype showed up many times. The chain combines TRBV30 with TRBJ2-1, with D maybe TRBD1 (6 bases). The CDR3 consists of 14 residues. V gave up 3 bases and J gave up 9 bases, with 18 bases separating them. Germline CDR1 is GTSNPN and CDR2 is SVGIG (reference sequence). CDR3 loop: CAWRSGRGVSEQFF. The CDR3 bases are TGTGCCTGGAGATCCGGCAGGGGAGTGAGTGAGCAGTTCTTC.

There are a few counts of this clonotype. DNA for the CDR3: TGTGCCAGCATGGGTGCTAGCGGGAGATCCTACAATGAGCAGTTCTTC. This codes for CASMGASGRSYNEQFF. This chain uses TRBV28 with TRBJ2-1; 10 bases fit TRBD2. Germline CDR1 and CDR2: MDHEN and SYDVKM. The V gene end was trimmed by 7 bases and the J gene end by 1 base; junction bases not matched to a gene: 7. CDR3 length equals 16 residues.

This clonotype showed up many times. The CDR3: CSVDKGGPYNEQFF. CDR3 DNA sequence: TGCAGCGTTGACAAGGGAGGGCCCTACAATGAGCAGTTCTTC. The chain employs TRBV29-1 and TRBJ2-1; 7 nucleotides align to TRBD2. Germline CDR1 SQVTM, CDR2 ANQGSEA. The CDR3 contains 14 residues. Trimming cost V 3 bases and J 2 bases; bases outside gene matches: 4.

The genes are TRBV7-8 and TRBJ1-1; D unresolved. The CDR3 consists of 14 residues. Per the germline V gene, CDR1 is SGHVS and CDR2 is FQNEAQ. Trimming left V 5 bases short and J 0 bases short, with 10 bases between. CDR3 DNA: TGTGCCAGCAGCCTCAGGCCGTTGAACACTGAAGCTTTCTTT. Amino acids: CASSLRPLNTEAFF.

The chain has TRBV29-1 and TRBJ2-5; D perhaps matches TRBD1 (5 bases). Germline loops: CDR1 SQVTM, CDR2 ANQGSEA. CDR3 length: 12 amino acids. Trimming removed 5 bases at V and 5 bases at J, with 12 bases between. The CDR3 DNA sequence: TGCAGCGTTCGAAGGCCAGGGGAGACCCAGTACTTC. Protein sequence: CSVRRPGETQYF.

The genes are TRBV4-1 and TRBJ1-4; D remains unclear. This CDR3 is built from 15 residues. Per the germline V gene, CDR1 is MGHRA and CDR2 is YSYEKL. Trimming cost V 1 base and J 5 bases, with 11 bases left between them. The CDR3 here is CASSQVGSENEKLFF. The CDR3 DNA is TGCGCCAGCAGCCAAGTTGGTTCCGAAAATGAAAAACTGTTTTTT.

This clonotype was detected ten times or more. This chain links TRBV12-3 or TRBV12-4 with TRBJ2-1; a weak D match, TRBD2 (6 bases). There are 14 residues in the CDR3. V shed 6 bases and J shed 0 bases, with 9 bases lying between them. CDR3 DNA sequence: TGTGCCAGCAGCAGCGGGTCCTCCTACAATGAGCAGTTCTTC. Its protein product is CASSSGSSYNEQFF.

This clonotype appeared a few times. The gene calls are TRBV30 and TRBJ2-7; 13 positions match TRBD2. With 3 bases clipped from V and 3 bases from J, the junction kept 8 bases outside the gene matches. The germline V gene has CDR1 GTSNPN and CDR2 SVGIG (reference sequence). The CDR3 loop spans 16 amino acids. In DNA, the CDR3 is TGTGCCTGGAGCCTGACCAGGACTAGCGGGAGCTACGAGCAGTACTTC. It encodes CAWSLTRTSGSYEQYF.

V and J are TRBV7-9 and TRBJ2-7, with no clear D. This CDR3 comprises 12 residues. Germline loops: CDR1 SEHNR, CDR2 FQNEAQ (reference sequence). Trimming cost V 4 bases and J 6 bases, with 10 bases left between them. DNA for the CDR3: TGTGCCAGCAGCTCCTCCTGGGCCGAGCAGTACTTC. The encoded protein is CASSSSWAEQYF. Full variable domain (outside the CDR3, taken from reference TRBV7-9 and TRBJ2-7): DTGVSQNPRHKITKRGQNVTFRCDPISEHNRLYWYRQTLGQGPEFLTYFQNEAQLEKSRLLSDRFSAERPKGSFSTLEIQRTEQGDSAMYLCASSSSWAEQYFGPGTRLTVT.

This clonotype has ten or more counts. The V call is TRBV18, the J call TRBJ2-1; D is unclear. The CDR3 runs 10 residues. The V end lost 6 bases, the J end lost 9 bases, and 6 bases lay between the germline ends. Germline V gene data show CDR1 as KGHSH and CDR2 as LQKENI. The CDR3 sequence: CASSLVEQFF. In DNA form, the CDR3 reads TGTGCCAGCTCCCTGGTTGAGCAGTTCTTC.

This clonotype has a count of ten or more. The chain employs TRBV5-4 and TRBJ2-1; 7 nucleotides agree with TRBD2. The CDR3 totals 15 residues. The germline gives CDR1 SGHNT, CDR2 YYREEE (reference sequence). Trimming took 1 base from V and 1 from J; bases not matched to a gene: 2. The CDR3 bases are TGTGCCAGCAGCTTGCCTAGCGGTTCCTACAATGAGCAGTTCTTC. It codes for CASSLPSGSYNEQFF.

This clonotype was observed a handful of times. V and J are TRBV7-2 and TRBJ2-7; TRBD2 agrees at 7 bases. CDR3 size: 15 residues. The trim removed 1 base at V and 3 bases at J, leaving 6 bases unmatched. CDR1 SGHTA and CDR2 FQGNSA come from the germline V gene. CDR3 in amino acids: CASSLGGGRNYEQYF. In DNA, the CDR3 is TGTGCCAGCAGCTTAGGAGGCGGGAGAAACTACGAGCAGTACTTC.